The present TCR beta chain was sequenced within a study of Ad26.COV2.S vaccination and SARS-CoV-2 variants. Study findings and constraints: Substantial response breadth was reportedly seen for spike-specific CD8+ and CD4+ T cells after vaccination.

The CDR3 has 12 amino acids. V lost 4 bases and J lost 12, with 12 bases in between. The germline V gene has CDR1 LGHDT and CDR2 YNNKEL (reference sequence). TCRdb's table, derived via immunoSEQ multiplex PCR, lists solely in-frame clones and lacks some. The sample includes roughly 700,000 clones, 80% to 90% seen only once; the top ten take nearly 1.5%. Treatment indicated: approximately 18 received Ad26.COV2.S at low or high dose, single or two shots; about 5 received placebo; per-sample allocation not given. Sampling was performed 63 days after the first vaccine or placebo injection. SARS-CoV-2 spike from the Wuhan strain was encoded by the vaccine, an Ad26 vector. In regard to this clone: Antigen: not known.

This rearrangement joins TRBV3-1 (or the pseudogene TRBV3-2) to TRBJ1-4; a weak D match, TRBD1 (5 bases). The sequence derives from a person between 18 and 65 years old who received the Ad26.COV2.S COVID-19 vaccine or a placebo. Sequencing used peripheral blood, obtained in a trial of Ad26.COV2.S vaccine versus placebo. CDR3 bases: TGTGCCAGCAGCCGGGGGACGGTGGAACTGTTTTTT. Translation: CASSRGTVELFF.